This entry lists 24 T cell receptor beta chains sequenced from one sample in a study of T-cell memory formation after mild COVID-19 listed by TCRdb under 2021. Library construction relied on 5' RACE. TCRdb shows the sequencer as Illumina NovaSeq 6000. TCRdb applied fastp at Q25 and MiXCR to the public reads, then kept only in-frame beta chains. Rows with a matching CDR3 protein are joined into one entry that keeps the most common DNA and genes. The sample includes 150,000 to 200,000 distinct CDR3 sequences, with 20% to 25% observed a single time. The top ten hold approximately 22% of the sample. Input material: PBMCs or a T cell subset sorted from them (not recorded which). The receptors derive from an adult woman who had mild COVID-19 (a few samples of this study predate the infection). The sample titles of this study are shuffled in the database, so cell type and time point are left out; the donor was told from shared clones.

This chain connects TRBV12-3 or TRBV12-4 to TRBJ2-3; 8 bases are shared with TRBD2. There are 15 residues in the CDR3. Germline trimming cut 6 bases from V and 2 bases from J; bases unmatched to any gene: 7. The DNA of the CDR3 is TGTGCCAGCAGCCCGGCGGGGGGACCCACAGATACGCAGTATTTT. Residues: CASSPAGGPTDTQYF.

This chain links TRBV18 with TRBJ2-7; perhaps TRBD1 as D (5 bases). Between the trimmed V and J ends, which lost 6 bases and 3 bases, there was a span of 12 bases. The length of the CDR3 is 13 residues. Looked up from germline, CDR1 is KGHSH and CDR2 is LQKENI. The CDR3 DNA is TGTGCCAGCTCCGACAGAGTAAACTACGAGCAGTACTTC. Protein product: CASSDRVNYEQYF.

The genes are TRBV14 and TRBJ2-7; D unresolved. Germline-derived CDR1 and CDR2 are SGHDN and FVKESK. V was pared by 3 bases and J by 3 bases, with 9 bases between. The CDR3 length is 13 residues. CDR3 nucleotide sequence: TGTGCCAGCAGCCATCTTCCTGGCTACGAGCAGTACTTC. It is translated as CASSHLPGYEQYF.

This chain connects TRBV6-5 to TRBJ1-1, with D possibly TRBD1 on 6 matching bases. V gave up 4 bases and J gave up 3 bases, with 12 bases separating them. The CDR3 has 14 residues. CDR1 and CDR2 from the germline V gene are MNHEY and SVGAGI. The CDR3 region is CASSFREGDTEAFF. The CDR3 nucleotides read TGTGCCAGCAGTTTCAGGGAGGGGGACACTGAAGCTTTCTTT.

This clonotype has only a few counts. The genes are TRBV7-9 and TRBJ2-3; 7 positions agree with TRBD1. The CDR3 is 17 residues long. V lost 4 bases, J lost 2 bases, and 12 bases stayed unmatched. CDR1 is SEHNR and CDR2 is FQNEAQ in the germline V gene (reference sequence). This CDR3 reads CASSYPHGTELTDTQYF. The CDR3 DNA sequence: TGTGCCAGCAGCTACCCGCACGGGACAGAGCTCACAGATACGCAGTATTTT.

The chain couples TRBV7-9 to TRBJ1-5; D gene ambiguous. V lost 3 bases, J lost 7 bases, and 10 bases lay in between. The CDR3 totals 13 residues. CDR1 and CDR2 from the germline V gene are SEHNR and FQNEAQ (reference sequence). The CDR3, as DNA: TGTGCCAGCAGCTTGACGCGGGAACAGCCCCAGCATTTT. This sequence encodes CASSLTREQPQHF.

This clonotype was seen at least ten times. The rearrangement links TRBV5-1 to TRBJ2-7; weak D call: TRBD2 (5 bases). The length of the CDR3 is 13 residues. Germline V CDR1 and CDR2: SGHRS, YFSETQ. The V and J ends lost 1 base and 7 bases respectively, with 12 bases between them. CDR3 sequence: CASSLILAGEQYF. CDR3 nucleotides: TGCGCCAGCAGCTTGATTCTAGCCGGGGAGCAGTACTTC.

This clonotype has just a few counts. J is TRBJ1-1 and V is TRBV4-1; 8 positions agree with TRBD1. Trimming took 1 base from V and 6 from J; bases not matched to a gene: 7. CDR1 MGHRA and CDR2 YSYEKL come from the germline V gene. The CDR3 sequence is 15 residues long. The chain's CDR3 is CASSQVFRGHPEAFF. The CDR3 DNA sequence: TGCGCCAGCAGCCAAGTTTTCAGGGGGCACCCTGAAGCTTTCTTT.

This clonotype has just a few counts. J is TRBJ1-6 and V is TRBV7-9; D perhaps matches TRBD1 (5 bases). CDR3 length: 14 amino acids. The V gene lost 5 bases and the J gene lost 8 bases, with 13 bases spanning the gap. In germline, CDR1 is SEHNR, CDR2 FQNEAQ (reference sequence). The CDR3 sequence is CASSNLGADSPLHF. Here the CDR3 DNA reads TGTGCCAGCAGCAACCTAGGGGCTGATTCACCCCTCCACTTT.

In regard to this clonotype: The limits of the CDR3 on the DNA are not certain, so only TCRdb's listed CDR3 is given. This chain uses TRBV12-3 or TRBV12-4 with TRBJ2-1; the listed D gene, TRBD1, was not tested against the DNA. The CDR3 spans 15 amino acids, including both terminal residues. CDR3 protein: CASSSSPGKRNEQFF.

This clonotype was recorded a few times. The V gene is TRBV10-3, the J gene TRBJ2-7; TRBD1 might be the D (5 bases). CDR1 ENHRY and CDR2 SYGVKD come from the germline V gene. The CDR3 is 16 residues long. The germline V and J ends were trimmed by 4 bases and 1 base, with 17 bases remaining between them. The CDR3 DNA reads TGTGCCATCAGTGCCGCAGGGCTCATCCAATCCTACGAGCAGTACTTC. It codes for CAISAAGLIQSYEQYF.

This clonotype has only a few counts. The gene calls are TRBV9 and TRBJ2-3, with D perhaps TRBD2 (7 bases). The V gene lost 3 bases and the J gene lost 4 bases, with 18 bases spanning the gap. Germline loops: CDR1 SGDLS, CDR2 YYNGEE. The CDR3 runs to 16 residues. CDR3 coding DNA: TGTGCCAGCAGCGAGGCGGGGGCCGAGCCCTCAGATACGCAGTATTTT. Residues: CASSEAGAEPSDTQYF.

The rearrangement links TRBV7-6 to TRBJ1-1; tentatively, D is TRBD1 (6 bases). Trimming shortened V by 3 bases and J by 7 bases, and 18 bases separated the two germline ends. Germline assignment: CDR1 SGHVS and CDR2 FNYEAQ. This CDR3 is built from 15 residues. The CDR3: CASSLGDTRGGEAFF. CDR3 sequence (DNA): TGTGCCAGCAGCTTGGGGGACACAAGAGGGGGTGAAGCTTTCTTT.

In nucleotides, the CDR3 is TGCAGTGCTAGGACCATGACTGGCTACGAGCAGTACTTC. This translates into CSARTMTGYEQYF. This chain joins TRBV20-1 and TRBJ2-7; D remains ambiguous. Germline lookup yields CDR1 DFQATT and CDR2 SNEGSKA (reference sequence). The CDR3 runs to 13 residues. Trimming took 3 bases from V and 3 from J, leaving 12 bases between them.

This clonotype was found a few times. The genes are TRBV3-1 and TRBJ1-1, with 9 bases lining up with TRBD1. The CDR3 is 18 amino acids. Germline V gene sequence: CDR1 LGHDT, CDR2 YNNKEL (reference sequence). After removal of 0 bases from V and 0 bases from J, the junction contained 8 bases not matched to a gene. CDR3 protein: CASSQEGGTGIMNTEAFF. The DNA of the CDR3 is TGTGCCAGCAGCCAAGAAGGAGGGACAGGGATAATGAACACTGAAGCTTTCTTT.

The gene calls are TRBV5-8 and TRBJ1-5, with a tentative D call TRBD1 (5 bases). The germline V gene encodes CDR1 SGHTS and CDR2 YDEGEE. The CDR3 is made up of 15 amino acids. Trimming removed 2 bases from V and 11 bases from J, with 20 bases in between. The CDR3 here is CASSLGTGGREAQHF. CDR3 nucleotide sequence: TGTGCCAGCAGCTTAGGAACAGGTGGCCGGGAGGCCCAGCATTTT.

In its sample, this clonotype was seen a few times. The chain is built from TRBV19 and TRBJ2-1, with 10 bases identical to TRBD2. V shed 5 bases, J shed 0 bases, and the junction held 10 bases outside the gene matches. The CDR3 length is 18 residues. Germline V CDR1 and CDR2: LNHDA, SQIVND (reference sequence). The DNA for the CDR3 is TGTGCCAGTAGTCGGGGTAGCGGGGGGACGAGCTCCTACAATGAGCAGTTCTTC. Its translation is CASSRGSGGTSSYNEQFF. The whole variable domain, filled in from reference TRBV19 and TRBJ2-1, reads DGGITQSPKYLFRKEGQNVTLSCEQNLNHDAMYWYRQDPGQGLRLIYYSQIVNDFQKGDIAEGYSVSREKKESFPLTVTSAQKNPTAFYLCASSRGSGGTSSYNEQFFGPGTRLTVL.

This clonotype turned up a few times. The V gene is TRBV29-1, the J gene TRBJ2-1; 8 bases are a match to TRBD1. V shed 5 bases and J 8 bases; nucleotides not matched to a gene: 8. The germline gives CDR1 SQVTM, CDR2 ANQGSEA. This CDR3 spans 13 amino acids. The CDR3 region has the DNA TGCAGCGTTAAAAGGACAGGGAGCGATGAGCAGTTCTTC. Amino acid sequence: CSVKRTGSDEQFF.

The CDR3 bases are TGTGCCAGCAGTGAACCCCAACTCGGACAGGGTTGGTATGGCTACACCTTC. Amino acid sequence: CASSEPQLGQGWYGYTF. The rearrangement links TRBV6-1 to TRBJ1-2, with TRBD1 matching 8 bases. V lost 2 bases, J lost 5 bases, and 13 bases stayed unmatched. CDR1 is MNHNS, CDR2 SASEGT, per germline. The CDR3 length is 17 residues.

This clonotype was counted ten times or more. V gene TRBV29-1 combines with J gene TRBJ1-2; 7 bases map to TRBD1. The J segment lost 8 bases and the V segment lost 3 bases, leaving 3 bases of the junction unmatched. CDR3 length: 11 amino acids. Germline V CDR1 and CDR2: SQVTM, ANQGSEA. The DNA for the CDR3 is TGCAGCGTTGAGAGGGACAGCGGCTACACCTTC. Its protein product is CSVERDSGYTF.

In this sample, this clonotype turned up a few times. The DNA of the CDR3 is TGTGCCAGCAGTGAATACTCCGGGGAGACCCAGTACTTC. Translation: CASSEYSGETQYF. The genes are TRBV25-1 and TRBJ2-5, with D unclear. The V and J ends lost 0 bases and 5 bases respectively, with 7 bases between them. Per germline, CDR1 MGHDK and CDR2 SYGVNS. The CDR3 spans 13 residues.

The rearrangement links TRBV5-5 to TRBJ2-5, with 9 bases identical to TRBD2. J gave up 2 bases and V 0 bases, and 2 bases lay outside the gene matches. CDR3 length: 15 amino acids. Germline-derived CDR1 and CDR2 are SGHKS and YYEKEE (reference sequence). The CDR3 loop is CASSLGSGGQETQYF. As DNA, the CDR3 is TGTGCCAGCAGCTTGGGTAGCGGGGGACAAGAGACCCAGTACTTC.

This clonotype came up a few times. The chain is built from TRBV12-3 or TRBV12-4 and TRBJ1-1; D call uncertain. The CDR3 contains 10 residues. The V end was cut by 6 bases, the J end by 7 bases, with 6 bases between. The CDR3 nucleotides are TGTGCCAGCAGCCAGGTTGAAGCTTTCTTT. Amino acids: CASSQVEAFF.

In this sample, this clonotype turned up a few times. J is TRBJ1-2 and V is TRBV19; 7 bases match TRBD1. Germline loops: CDR1 LNHDA, CDR2 SQIVND (reference sequence). The junction had 6 bases not matched to a gene; V was cut back by 7 bases and J by 1 base. The CDR3 contains 14 residues. The CDR3 region has the DNA TGTGCCAGTACAAGAGGGGGCGGTAACTATGGCTACACCTTC. The encoded protein is CASTRGGGNYGYTF. Filled out from reference TRBV19 and TRBJ1-2, the complete variable domain reads DGGITQSPKYLFRKEGQNVTLSCEQNLNHDAMYWYRQDPGQGLRLIYYSQIVNDFQKGDIAEGYSVSREKKESFPLTVTSAQKNPTAFYLCASTRGGGNYGYTFGSGTRLTVV.